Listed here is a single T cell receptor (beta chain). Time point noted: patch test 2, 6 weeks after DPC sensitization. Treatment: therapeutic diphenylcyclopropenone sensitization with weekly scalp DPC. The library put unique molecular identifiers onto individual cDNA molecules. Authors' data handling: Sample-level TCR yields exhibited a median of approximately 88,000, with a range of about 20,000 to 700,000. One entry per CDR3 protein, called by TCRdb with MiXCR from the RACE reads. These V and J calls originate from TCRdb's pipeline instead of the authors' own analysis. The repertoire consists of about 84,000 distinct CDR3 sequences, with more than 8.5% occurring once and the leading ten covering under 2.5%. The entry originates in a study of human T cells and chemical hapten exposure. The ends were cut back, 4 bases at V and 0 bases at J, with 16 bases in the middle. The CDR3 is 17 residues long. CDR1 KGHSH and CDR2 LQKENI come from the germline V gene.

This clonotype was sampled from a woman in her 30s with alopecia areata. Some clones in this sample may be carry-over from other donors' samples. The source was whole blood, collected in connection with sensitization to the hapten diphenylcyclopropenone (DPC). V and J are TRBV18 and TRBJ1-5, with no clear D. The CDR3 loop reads CASSRSEVGYSNQPQHF. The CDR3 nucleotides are TGTGCCAGCTCACGATCAGAAGTCGGTTATAGCAATCAGCCCCAGCATTTT.